This T cell receptor delta chain comes out of a study of Vδ1+ human thymocytes. Concerning this clone itself: Its antigen is as yet unknown.

Study-wide findings and caveats: Unlike peripheral blood Vdelta1+ controls, thymic delta-chain sequences included about 20% Vdelta2 and few Vdelta3. In the thymus, TRG and TRD repertoires looked highly polyclonal with Gaussian CDR3 lengths. Bulk repertoire data may be misinterpreted because of unexpected Vdelta2 sequences. Many TRG clonotypes were shared between donors; TRD repertoires were essentially private.

Sequences come from RNA converted to cDNA by reverse transcription. Multiplex PCR used pooled V-gene forward primers and a constant-region reverse primer to amplify CDR3s. TCRdb re-called the multiplex PCR reads with CATT. The sample records under 80,000 delta-chain clones, about 35% being singletons. Looked up from germline, CDR1 is TSWWSYY and CDR2 is QGS. The CDR3 loop spans 22 amino acids. The V end was cut by 3 bases, the J end by 1 base, with 33 bases between. Alphabeta T cells were depleted, then CD3+ Vdelta1+ Vdelta2- thymocytes were FACS-sorted. The sequence was collected from a boy less than two years old who had congenital heart surgery. The sequenced sample consisted of Vdelta1+ gamma-delta thymocytes from the thymus. Subset meaning: FACS-sorted CD3+ TCRalphabeta- TCRVdelta1+ TCRVdelta2- thymocytes. V and J are TRDV1 and TRDJ1, with D possibly being TRDD3 (6 bases). CDR3 loop: CALGDPLRRGGFQLRTTDKLIF. The CDR3 nucleotides read TGTGCTCTTGGGGACCCCCTTCGACGTGGGGGGTTTCAGTTGCGGACCACCGATAAACTCATCTTT.